The 22 T cell receptor beta chains given below trace back to one sample, sequenced in a study of cytomegalovirus exposure and HLA in healthy donors. 13 Jbeta primers and 60 Vbeta primers were used for the PCR. Libraries were prepared by immunoSEQ multiplex PCR; TCRdb keeps only in-frame clonotypes and omits some of them. This repertoire comprises approximately 58,000 clones; its ten largest clones make up 3.6%. The sequenced sample was PBMCs. These receptors were obtained from a woman between 18 and 29 years old in good health and CMV-seronegative.

The CDR3 DNA reads TGCGCCAGCAGTCACGAGAGGAGAGAGCAGTACTTC. Its protein is CASSHERREQYF. The chain couples TRBV23-1 to TRBJ2-7; no clear D. TRBV23-1 belongs to the ORF category, with a function that is uncertain. Deletions cut 3 bases from V and 7 bases from J, with 10 bases between. This CDR3 is built from 12 residues.

This sequence joins TRBV18 and TRBJ1-2; 10 positions match TRBD1. The CDR3 loop spans 14 amino acids. CDR1 and CDR2 from the germline V gene are KGHSH and LQKENI. The J segment lost 7 bases and the V segment lost 3 bases, leaving 5 bases of the junction unmatched. The CDR3 loop is CASSPGTGDRGYTF. Written as DNA, the CDR3 is TGTGCCAGCTCACCCGGGACAGGGGACCGTGGCTACACCTTC.

This sequence joins TRBV5-1 and TRBJ2-5; D unclear. Germline V gene sequence: CDR1 SGHRS, CDR2 YFSETQ. V was shortened by 2 bases and J by 3 bases, with 8 bases between the two germline ends. This CDR3 has 13 amino acids. CDR3 residues: CASSLATEETQYF. CDR3 bases: TGCGCCAGCAGCTTAGCGACCGAAGAGACCCAGTACTTC. The full variable domain, with the rest looked up from reference TRBV5-1 and TRBJ2-5, is KAGVTQTPRYLIKTRGQQVTLSCSPISGHRSVSWYQQTPGQGLQFLFEYFSETQRNKGNFPGRFSGRQFSNSRSEMNVSTLELGDSALYLCASSLATEETQYFGPGTRLLVL.

The chain employs TRBV5-6 and TRBJ1-1, with 7 bases lining up with TRBD1. Germline trimming cut 4 bases from V and 5 bases from J; bases unmatched to any gene: 8. Germline V gives CDR1 SGHDT, CDR2 YYEEEE. The CDR3 loop spans 14 amino acids. CDR3 DNA sequence: TGTGCCAGCAGCACACAGGGGTCGAGGACTGAAGCTTTCTTT. It yields the protein CASSTQGSRTEAFF.

The chain couples TRBV29-1 to TRBJ1-1, with D possibly matching TRBD1 (5 bases). Trimming took 3 bases from V and 4 from J, leaving 18 bases between them. The CDR3 contains 15 residues. CDR1 SQVTM and CDR2 ANQGSEA come from the germline V gene. The CDR3 nucleotides are TGCAGCGTTGAGGGAGGCTTCGGGGGAACCACTGAAGCTTTCTTT. It encodes CSVEGGFGGTTEAFF.

This sequence joins TRBV7-3 and TRBJ1-1; weak D call: TRBD1 (6 bases). V lost 5 bases and J 0 bases, leaving 10 bases between the germline ends. This CDR3 contains 14 residues. CDR1 and CDR2 (germline): SGHTA, FQGTGA. The chain's CDR3 is CASSPDSMNTEAFF. The DNA of the CDR3 is TGTGCCAGCAGCCCGGACAGCATGAACACTGAAGCTTTCTTT.

A note on this clone: The sample contains more than one DNA sequence encoding this CDR3. The chain combines TRBV6-1 with TRBJ1-1, with a possible D match to TRBD1 (6 bases). The CDR3 runs 14 residues. The germline V gene has CDR1 MNHNS and CDR2 SASEGT. V was cut by 1 base and J by 0 bases, with 6 bases left in between. The CDR3 sequence is CASSEGGLNTEAFF. The CDR3 DNA reads as TGTGCCAGCAGTGAAGGGGGGCTGAACACTGAAGCTTTCTTT.

The chain recombines TRBV16 with TRBJ2-3; TRBD1 agrees at 9 bases. From germline, CDR1 is KGHSY and CDR2 FQNENV. V lost 0 bases, J lost 3 bases, and 4 bases stayed unmatched. This CDR3 is 16 amino acids long. CDR3 sequence (DNA): TGTGCCAGCAGCCAATCGACAGGGGGGGAAACAGATACGCAGTATTTT. This sequence encodes CASSQSTGGETDTQYF.

The chain recombines TRBV5-4 with TRBJ1-6, with 9 bases aligning to TRBD1. This CDR3 region has 15 residues. Germline-derived CDR1 and CDR2 are SGHNT and YYREEE (reference sequence). The V and J ends lost 3 bases and 8 bases, in that order; junction bases with no gene match: 6. For the CDR3, the DNA is TGTGCCAGCAGCTCGGGGACAGGGAGGCATTCACCCCTCCACTTT. It yields the protein CASSSGTGRHSPLHF.

The chain combines TRBV9 with TRBJ2-5; the D gene is possibly TRBD2 (5 bases). Between the trimmed V and J ends, which lost 4 bases and 4 bases, there was a span of 14 bases. This CDR3 contains 14 residues. Looked up from germline, CDR1 is SGDLS and CDR2 is YYNGEE. CDR3 amino acids: CASSTRGQGETQYF. The DNA for the CDR3 is TGTGCCAGCAGCACCCGCGGGCAAGGAGAGACCCAGTACTTC.

This chain connects TRBV5-8 to TRBJ1-1; perhaps TRBD1 as D (6 bases). With 1 base removed from V and 10 bases from J, the gap between germline ends came to 17 bases. CDR3 length: 14 amino acids. CDR1 SGHTS and CDR2 YDEGEE come from the germline V gene. For the CDR3, the DNA is TGTGCCAGCAGCTTGAGAGCCAGGGGCATGGGAGCTTTCTTT. Protein: CASSLRARGMGAFF.

The rearrangement uses TRBV25-1 and TRBJ2-7, with D possibly being TRBD2 (7 bases). The V end was cut by 5 bases, the J end by 7 bases, with 27 bases between. CDR1 is MGHDK, CDR2 SYGVNS, per germline. The CDR3 is 17 residues long. The CDR3 nucleotides are TGTGCCAGCAGTACCCTAGCGGTAGCGGAAAAGGGGGGAGAGCAGTACTTC. Protein: CASSTLAVAEKGGEQYF.

The genes are TRBV29-1 and TRBJ2-7; possibly TRBD1 for D (5 bases). Germline CDR1 and CDR2: SQVTM and ANQGSEA. The V gene lost 6 bases and the J gene lost 2 bases, with 20 bases spanning the gap. This CDR3 is built from 15 residues. As DNA, the CDR3 is TGCAGCGTCCAAGATTACAGGTCGTCAGCCTACGAGCAGTACTTC. Encoded protein: CSVQDYRSSAYEQYF.

Regarding this clone: A read error may account for a junction end that differs from germline. The rearrangement joins TRBV7-7 to TRBJ2-1, with 11 bases fitting TRBD2. Germline V lookup: CDR1 SSHAT, CDR2 FNYEAQ (reference sequence). The CDR3 sequence is 15 residues long. The CDR3 loop is CASSFSGGAGDEQFF. The CDR3 DNA is TGTGCTAGCAGCTTTAGCGGGGGGGCCGGGGATGAGCAGTTCTTC.

The chain carries TRBV4-1 and TRBJ1-3; D unresolved. This CDR3 region has 15 residues. Trimming took 0 bases from V and 0 from J, leaving 6 bases between them. The germline V gene has CDR1 MGHRA and CDR2 YSYEKL. The chain's CDR3 is CASSQDTSSGNTIYF. CDR3 DNA sequence: TGCGCCAGCAGCCAAGATACCAGCTCTGGAAACACCATATATTTT.

The chain combines TRBV6-5 with TRBJ1-2; D ambiguous. This CDR3 spans 15 amino acids. Trimming stripped 0 bases from V and 4 bases from J, with 12 bases between. Germline values: CDR1 MNHEY, CDR2 SVGAGI. CDR3 DNA sequence: TGTGCCAGCAGTTACTCGATGGCTGCGGGCTATGGCTACACCTTC. It codes for CASSYSMAAGYGYTF.

The rearrangement links TRBV7-9 to TRBJ1-2; no reliable D call. CDR1 is SEHNR and CDR2 is FQNEAQ in the germline V gene (reference sequence). The CDR3 spans 12 residues. V lost 6 bases and J 6 bases, leaving 11 bases between the germline ends. CDR3 nucleotides: TGTGCCAGCAGGCAGTCCACCGATGGCTACACCTTC. This gives the protein CASRQSTDGYTF.

V is TRBV6-5 and J is TRBJ2-7; D may be TRBD2 (5 bases). The CDR3 is 15 amino acids. Trimming left V 4 bases short and J 1 base short, with 14 bases between. Germline CDR1 reads MNHEY; CDR2 reads SVGAGI. CDR3 bases: TGTGCCAGCAGTTCCGGGAAAGCGGCTTCCTACGAGCAGTACTTC. Protein: CASSSGKAASYEQYF.

This chain connects TRBV7-3 to TRBJ2-7; D perhaps matches TRBD1 (5 bases). CDR3 length equals 13 residues. Trimming stripped 3 bases from V and 4 bases from J, with 10 bases between. Per germline, CDR1 SGHTA and CDR2 FQGTGA. CDR3 nucleotide sequence: TGTGCCAGCAGCTTCTCAGGGTCTTACGAGCAGTACTTC. This gives the protein CASSFSGSYEQYF.

The chain links TRBV5-8 to TRBJ1-5; TRBD1 is a possible D gene (5 bases). CDR1 and CDR2 (germline): SGHTS, YDEGEE. This CDR3 has 15 residues. The V end lost 0 bases, the J end lost 4 bases, and 11 bases lay between the germline ends. CDR3 in amino acids: CASSLGRVGNQPQHF. CDR3 coding DNA: TGTGCCAGCAGCTTGGGCAGGGTTGGAAATCAGCCCCAGCATTTT.

The chain is built from TRBV30 and TRBJ2-1; D unresolved. Germline-derived CDR1 and CDR2 are GTSNPN and SVGIG (reference sequence). V gave up 3 bases and J gave up 6 bases, with 6 bases separating them. There are 11 residues in the CDR3. The DNA for the CDR3 is TGTGCCTGGAGCAAGCCCAATGAGCAGTTCTTC. It encodes CAWSKPNEQFF. Looking up the rest from reference TRBV30 and TRBJ2-1 gives the full variable domain: SQTIHQWPATLVQPVGSPLSLECTVEGTSNPNLYWYRQAAGRGLQLLFYSVGIGQISSEVPQNLSASRPQDRQFILSSKKLLLSDSGFYLCAWSKPNEQFFGPGTRLTVL.

The DNA for the CDR3 is TGTGCCAGCAGCCAAGAAATTGGGCGGACGGGAAGGGAGACCCAGTACTTC. This gives the protein CASSQEIGRTGRETQYF. The V gene is TRBV4-2, the J gene TRBJ2-5, with a tentative D call TRBD2 (5 bases). V lost 0 bases and J 5 bases, leaving 19 bases between the germline ends. Germline V gene sequence: CDR1 LGHNA, CDR2 YNFKEQ. The CDR3 sequence is 17 residues long.